The 21 T cell receptor beta chains below come from one sample, sequenced in a study of beta chain features in type 1 diabetes. As every portion of the isolated RNA was reverse transcribed, the sequencing read expressed TCRB transcripts. Measured with immunoSEQ multiplex PCR; TCRdb has only the in-frame clones, and not every one. In the table there are 150,000 to 190,000 clones, about 8.1% of which are singletons. The sequencing input was central memory CD4+ T cells from blood. All receptors derive from a man younger than 30 in good health.

This clone was detected ten times or more. In DNA, the CDR3 is TGTGCCACCAGCAGAGATACAGGATGGGAGACCCAGTACTTC. It is translated as CATSRDTGWETQYF. This sequence joins TRBV15 and TRBJ2-5, with D tentatively TRBD1 (5 bases). The CDR3 spans 14 residues. Trimming removed 0 bases at V and 5 bases at J, with 10 bases between. Germline V CDR1 and CDR2: LNHNV, YYDKDF (reference sequence).

This clone was counted a few times. The genes are TRBV6-1 and TRBJ2-7, with no clear D. The germline V gene has CDR1 MNHNS and CDR2 SASEGT. The CDR3 sequence is 13 residues long. The V gene lost 2 bases and the J gene lost 7 bases, with 12 bases spanning the gap. CDR3 bases: TGTGCCAGCAGTGAATATTTCAGCGAGGAGCAGTACTTC. Encoded protein: CASSEYFSEEQYF.

This chain joins TRBV2 and TRBJ1-5, with D possibly TRBD1 on 5 matching bases. CDR3 size: 14 residues. Trimming took off 0 bases at V and 6 bases at J, with 9 bases between the two ends. Germline V gene lookup returns CDR1 SNHLY and CDR2 FYNNEI. Written as DNA, the CDR3 is TGTGCCAGCAGTGAAGCGGCAGGGCTTCAGCCCCAGCATTTT. As protein: CASSEAAGLQPQHF.

This clone was found a few times. The CDR3 DNA sequence: TGTGCCAGCAGCTTACGGTTCGGGGTAGATACGCAGTATTTT. This sequence encodes CASSLRFGVDTQYF. This rearrangement joins TRBV7-3 to TRBJ2-3; D may be TRBD2 (5 bases). V was trimmed by 2 bases and J by 5 bases, leaving 11 bases between them. Germline V gene sequence: CDR1 SGHTA, CDR2 FQGTGA. The CDR3 has 14 amino acids.

This clone was detected only a few times. Here the CDR3 reads CASKSGSVTMNTEAFF. For the CDR3, the DNA is TGTGCCAGTAAATCGGGGTCGGTGACAATGAACACTGAAGCTTTCTTT. The rearrangement uses TRBV19 and TRBJ1-1; D gene uncertain. Germline V lookup: CDR1 LNHDA, CDR2 SQIVND (reference sequence). The CDR3 consists of 16 residues. Trimming stripped 7 bases from V and 0 bases from J, with 18 bases between.

This chain joins TRBV19 and TRBJ1-4; 7 positions match TRBD1. The CDR3 totals 12 residues. Germline V lookup: CDR1 LNHDA, CDR2 SQIVND (reference sequence). V dropped 8 bases and J dropped 8; count of bases not matched to a gene: 5. The CDR3 bases are TGTGCCAGTGGGGGACAGAGCGAAAAACTGTTTTTT. It encodes CASGGQSEKLFF.

The sample holds a few counts of this clone. This chain uses TRBV7-3 with TRBJ2-2, with TRBD1 matching 7 bases. Germline V lookup: CDR1 SGHTA, CDR2 FQGTGA. Trimming cost V 2 bases and J 3 bases; bases outside gene matches: 9. The CDR3 length is 17 residues. The chain's CDR3 is CASSLPGNRGDTGELFF. CDR3 DNA sequence: TGTGCCAGCAGCTTACCCGGAAACAGGGGTGACACCGGGGAGCTGTTTTTT. Full variable domain (outside the CDR3, taken from reference TRBV7-3 and TRBJ2-2): GAGVSQTPSNKVTEKGKYVELRCDPISGHTALYWYRQSLGQGPEFLIYFQGTGAADDSGLPNDRFFAVRPEGSVSTLKIQRTERGDSAVYLCASSLPGNRGDTGELFFGEGSRLTVL.

The table lists this clone with a few counts. The J gene is TRBJ1-6, the V gene TRBV5-6, with 9 positions matching TRBD1. From germline, CDR1 is SGHDT and CDR2 YYEEEE. V shed 2 bases and J 10 bases; nucleotides not matched to a gene: 7. The CDR3 has 15 residues. This CDR3 reads CASSFGDRVYSPLHF. DNA of the CDR3: TGTGCCAGCAGCTTTGGGGACAGGGTATACTCACCCCTCCACTTT.

This clone was seen more than once but under ten times. The genes are TRBV7-2 and TRBJ2-5, with TRBD2 identical over 9 bases. Germline V lookup: CDR1 SGHTA, CDR2 FQGNSA. The CDR3 is made up of 14 amino acids. Losses at the gene ends were 5 bases for V and 3 bases for J; bases not matched to a gene: 4. The CDR3 coding sequence is TGTGCCAGCAGCATTAGCGGGAGCAAAGAGACCCAGTACTTC. Translating gives CASSISGSKETQYF.

This sequence joins TRBV7-2 and TRBJ2-7; D gene uncertain. Germline CDR1 SGHTA, CDR2 FQGNSA. Trimming cost V 5 bases and J 4 bases, with 6 bases left between them. This CDR3 has 11 amino acids. The CDR3 loop reads CASSPMYEQYF. CDR3 sequence (DNA): TGTGCCAGCAGCCCCATGTACGAGCAGTACTTC.

The rearrangement links TRBV29-1 to TRBJ1-2; TRBD1 aligns across 9 bases. CDR1 is SQVTM, CDR2 ANQGSEA, per germline. There are 13 residues in the CDR3. Unmatched junction bases numbered 5, after V lost 7 bases and J lost 2 bases. The CDR3 sequence: CSAGTGTNYGYTF. The CDR3 DNA sequence: TGCAGCGCCGGGACAGGGACAAACTATGGCTACACCTTC. The full variable domain, rest sourced from reference TRBV29-1 and TRBJ1-2, is SAVISQKPSRDICQRGTSLTIQCQVDSQVTMMFWYRQQPGQSLTLIATANQGSEATYESGFVIDKFPISRPNLTFSTLTVSNMSPEDSSIYLCSAGTGTNYGYTFGSGTRLTVV.

The rearrangement uses TRBV10-3 and TRBJ2-7; 15 nucleotides match TRBD2. V gave up 4 bases and J gave up 0 bases; unmatched junction bases: 4. From germline, CDR1 is ENHRY and CDR2 SYGVKD. The CDR3 has 17 residues. In DNA, the CDR3 is TGTGCCATCAGTGGGACTAGCGGGAGGGCCAGCTCCTACGAGCAGTACTTC. This codes for CAISGTSGRASSYEQYF.

The chain recombines TRBV5-1 with TRBJ2-1, with D hard to call. The CDR3 is 13 residues long. Per germline, CDR1 SGHRS and CDR2 YFSETQ. V lost 3 bases and J lost 10, with 14 bases in between. This CDR3 reads CASSSARDGEQFF. The CDR3 region has the DNA TGCGCCAGCAGCTCGGCACGAGACGGGGAGCAGTTCTTC.

This clone was detected only a few times. This chain connects TRBV28 to TRBJ1-4; perhaps TRBD1 as D (6 bases). Germline lookup yields CDR1 MDHEN and CDR2 SYDVKM. The CDR3 consists of 15 residues. Trimming cost V 6 bases and J 8 bases, with 19 bases left between them. CDR3 sequence reads: CASSAVGGAEEKLFF. The DNA for the CDR3 is TGTGCCAGCAGCGCCGTTGGGGGCGCCGAGGAAAAACTGTTTTTT.

This clone was seen ten or more times. This chain uses TRBV29-1 with TRBJ2-1; 11 bases map to TRBD2. Germline CDR1 reads SQVTM; CDR2 reads ANQGSEA. This CDR3 is built from 15 residues. V lost 1 base and J lost 7; bases outside the gene matches: 6. The CDR3 sequence is CSVEADTSGGNEQFF. The CDR3 coding sequence is TGCAGCGTTGAAGCCGACACTAGCGGGGGAAATGAGCAGTTCTTC.

About this clone: The junction does not match germline at one end; this may be a read error. This chain's CDR3 is CASNIGAPTNYGYTF. CDR3 nucleotide sequence: TGTGCCAGTAATATAGGGGCACCTACTAACTATGGCTACACCTTC. The V and J genes are TRBV19 and TRBJ1-2; D is possibly TRBD1 (5 bases). Per the germline V gene, CDR1 is LNHDA and CDR2 is SQIVND (reference sequence). The CDR3 is made up of 15 amino acids.

J is TRBJ1-1 and V is TRBV18; perhaps TRBD1 as D (5 bases). CDR3 length: 14 amino acids. The ends were cut back, 2 bases at V and 3 bases at J, with 10 bases in the middle. Germline CDR1 and CDR2: KGHSH and LQKENI. The CDR3 sequence is CASSPGQGYTEAFF. As DNA, the CDR3 is TGTGCCAGCTCACCAGGGCAGGGTTACACTGAAGCTTTCTTT. The entire variable domain, with the rest obtained from reference TRBV18 and TRBJ1-1, is as follows: NAGVMQNPRHLVRRRGQEARLRCSPMKGHSHVYWYRQLPEEGLKFMVYLQKENIIDESGMPKERFSAEFPKEGPSILRIQQVVRGDSAAYFCASSPGQGYTEAFFGQGTRLTVV.

The sample holds a few counts of this clone. The chain carries TRBV7-2 and TRBJ1-5, with TRBD1 matching 9 bases. The CDR3 totals 16 residues. J lost 2 bases, V lost 6 bases, and 8 bases had no gene match. The germline V gene has CDR1 SGHTA and CDR2 FQGNSA. CDR3 in amino acids: CASSLTGGAGNQPQHF. The CDR3, as DNA: TGTGCCAGCAGTCTTACAGGGGGCGCCGGCAATCAGCCCCAGCATTTT.

To note about this clone: The same CDR3 can be traced to other DNA sequences in this sample. V gene TRBV30 combines with J gene TRBJ1-1; tentative D call: TRBD1 (5 bases). Germline CDR1 reads GTSNPN; CDR2 reads SVGIG (reference sequence). Between the trimmed V and J ends, which lost 3 bases and 12 bases, there was a span of 14 bases. This CDR3 has 11 amino acids. CDR3 bases: TGTGCCTGGAGGGGCCAGGGTGGAACTTTCTTT. Amino acid sequence: CAWRGQGGTFF.

The chain couples TRBV10-3 to TRBJ2-2; 7 bases match TRBD1. This CDR3 has 15 residues. V shed 6 bases, J shed 1 base, and the junction held 5 bases outside the gene matches. Per the germline V gene, CDR1 is ENHRY and CDR2 is SYGVKD. CDR3 nucleotides: TGTGCCATCAGGTTGGGGACAGAGAACACCGGGGAGCTGTTTTTT. This translates into CAIRLGTENTGELFF.

The gene calls are TRBV28 and TRBJ1-3; D unresolved. Between the trimmed V and J ends, which lost 7 bases and 0 bases, there was a span of 13 bases. This CDR3 region has 15 residues. CDR1 is MDHEN and CDR2 is SYDVKM in the germline V gene. CDR3 nucleotide sequence: TGTGCCAGCAATGTTGACGCGGCCTCTGGAAACACCATATATTTT. Amino acid sequence: CASNVDAASGNTIYF.